This TCR beta chain appears in the sequencing data of a study of cytomegalovirus exposure and HLA in healthy donors. Whole-study context: A data release that came early held roughly 90 million unique TCRs from HLA-typed donors. Notes on the study in general: It was likely that a cluster of highly shared sequence variants was a sequencing artifact. Among TCR beta chains of equal frequency, HLA-associated ones were more clonally expanded in a later analysis.

This clone showed up just once. What it binds is unknown. PCR involved 60 Vbeta and 13 Jbeta primers. In the source study's methods: In a later analysis, some 11 million of 75 million to 90 million unique beta chains occurred in at least two donors. Clones were read by immunoSEQ multiplex PCR, and TCRdb kept only the in-frame ones, dropping some. V and J calls and clone size come straight from that table; D and trimming were deduced from the DNA. The sample lists 98,000 or so clones, 78% occurring once. This CDR3 region has 14 residues. V gave up 4 bases and J gave up 2 bases; unmatched junction bases: 4. The germline CDR1 and CDR2 sequences are SGHNT and YYREEE (reference sequence).

Sequenced: PBMCs. The origin of this receptor is a woman in her forties in good health and CMV-seronegative. The J gene is TRBJ2-3, the V gene TRBV5-4, with 7 bases lining up with TRBD1. The CDR3 nucleotides read TGTGCCAGCAGCCAGACAGGGTCCACAGATACGCAGTATTTT. It translates to CASSQTGSTDTQYF. Supplemented by reference TRBV5-4 and TRBJ2-3, the full variable domain reads ETGVTQSPTHLIKTRGQQVTLRCSSQSGHNTVSWYQQALGQGPQFIFQYYREEENGRGNFPPRFSGLQFPNYSSELNVNALELDDSALYLCASSQTGSTDTQYFGPGTRLTVL.